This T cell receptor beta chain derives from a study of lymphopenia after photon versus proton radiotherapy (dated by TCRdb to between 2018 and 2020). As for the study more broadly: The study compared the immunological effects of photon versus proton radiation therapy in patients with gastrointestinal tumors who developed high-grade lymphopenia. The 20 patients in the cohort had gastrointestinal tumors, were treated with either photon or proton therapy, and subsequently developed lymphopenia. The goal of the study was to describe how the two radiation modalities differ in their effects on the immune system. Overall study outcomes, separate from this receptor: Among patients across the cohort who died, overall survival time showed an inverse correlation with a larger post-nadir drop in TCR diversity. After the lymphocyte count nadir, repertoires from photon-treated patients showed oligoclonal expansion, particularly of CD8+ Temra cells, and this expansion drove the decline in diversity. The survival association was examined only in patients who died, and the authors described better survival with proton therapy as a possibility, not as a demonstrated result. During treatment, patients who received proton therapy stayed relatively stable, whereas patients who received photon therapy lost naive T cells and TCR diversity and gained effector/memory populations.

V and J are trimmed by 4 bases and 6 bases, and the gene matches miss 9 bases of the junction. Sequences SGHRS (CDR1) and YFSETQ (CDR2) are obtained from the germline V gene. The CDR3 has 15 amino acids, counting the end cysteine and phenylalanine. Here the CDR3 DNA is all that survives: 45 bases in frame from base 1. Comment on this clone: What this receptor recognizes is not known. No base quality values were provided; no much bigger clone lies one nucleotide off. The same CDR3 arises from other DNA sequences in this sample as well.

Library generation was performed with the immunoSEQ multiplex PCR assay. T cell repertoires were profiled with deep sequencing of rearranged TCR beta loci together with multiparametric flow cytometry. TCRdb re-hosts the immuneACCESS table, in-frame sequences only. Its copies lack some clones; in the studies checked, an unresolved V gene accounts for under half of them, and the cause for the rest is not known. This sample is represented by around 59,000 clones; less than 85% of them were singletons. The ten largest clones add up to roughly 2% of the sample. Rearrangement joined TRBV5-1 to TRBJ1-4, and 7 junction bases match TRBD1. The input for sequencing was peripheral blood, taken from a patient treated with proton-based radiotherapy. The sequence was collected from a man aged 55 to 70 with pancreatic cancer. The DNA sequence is TGCGCCAGCAGCGGCACAGGACAGGAGGATGAAAAACTGTTTTTT. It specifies CASSGTGQEDEKLFF.